This T cell receptor (beta chain) was profiled in a study of blood T cell repertoires in COVID-19. About the research overall: Acute and convalescent COVID-19 specimens originated in the United States, Italy and Spain. PBMCs, B-cell-depleted T cells, or T cells were the source of the cDNA or gDNA that made up the material.

Authors' data handling: Amplifying reference gene primers gave estimates of nucleated cell counts. Repertoires were generated with immunoSEQ multiplex PCR, while TCRdb's copy carries only in-frame clones and drops some. V, J and clone size reflect that table, while D and trimming were determined from the DNA. The sample yields more than 20,000 clones, 75% to 90% seen once. Germline V gives CDR1 SNHLY, CDR2 FYNNEI. V was shortened by 11 bases and J by 3 bases, with 17 bases between the two germline ends. This CDR3 region has 13 residues. Specimen: peripheral blood. The rearrangement links TRBV2 to TRBJ2-7, with D possibly matching TRBD1 (6 bases). The TCR comes from a man older than 75 with active or convalescent COVID-19. CDR3 sequence: CAGQRTVFYEQYF. As DNA, the CDR3 is TGTGCCGGACAAAGGACAGTTTTCTACGAGCAGTACTTC.